The 3 T cell receptor beta chains below all came from one sample that was sequenced in a study of OX40 agonist ivuxolimab in advanced cancers. Data came from immunoSEQ multiplex PCR; TCRdb stores just in-frame clones and leaves some out. The sample has about 18,000 clones; around nine tenths are singletons. The source was CD4+ or CD8+ T cells sorted from blood, collected in a trial of the OX40 agonist ivuxolimab. Receptor source: an adult with an advanced solid tumor such as melanoma, head and neck, liver or kidney cancer.

This chain joins TRBV6-1 and TRBJ1-4; tentatively, D is TRBD1 (5 bases). CDR1 MNHNS and CDR2 SASEGT come from the germline V gene. The length of the CDR3 is 18 residues. Trimming pared 1 base from V and 0 bases from J, leaving 15 bases between. CDR3: CASSEEGPPGATNEKLFF. The CDR3, as DNA: TGTGCCAGCAGTGAAGAAGGGCCCCCGGGGGCAACTAATGAAAAACTGTTTTTT.

This chain links TRBV6-4 with TRBJ2-3; 8 nucleotides match TRBD2. Germline values: CDR1 MRHNA, CDR2 SNTAGT. CDR3 length equals 15 residues. Trimming at V came to 4 bases and at J to 0 bases, leaving 3 bases not matched to a gene. CDR3 amino acids: CASSASSGSTDTQYF. CDR3 nucleotides: TGTGCCAGCAGTGCCTCTAGCGGGAGCACAGATACGCAGTATTTT.

The count of this clone is one. The V call is TRBV7-9, the J call TRBJ2-1, with 9 bases lining up with TRBD1. The CDR3 spans 15 residues. V gave up 4 bases and J gave up 8 bases; unmatched junction bases: 9. The germline CDR1 and CDR2 sequences are SEHNR and FQNEAQ (reference sequence). In nucleotides, the CDR3 is TGTGCCAGCAGCTCCCGGGACAGGGTTTTAGATGAGCAGTTCTTC. Translating it yields CASSSRDRVLDEQFF.